Below, 9 T cell receptor beta chains from the same sample are listed, as sequenced in a study of Ad26.COV2.S vaccination and SARS-CoV-2 variants. The treatment: some 20 received Ad26.COV2.S at low or high dose, single or two shots; 5 received placebo; per-sample allocation not given. Specimen acquisition occurred on day 63 following the initial vaccine or placebo injection. Sequenced by immunoSEQ multiplex PCR; TCRdb stores in-frame clones only, minus some. The sample has 300,000 to 350,000 clones, about 87% seen once. The source material was peripheral blood, sampled in a trial of Ad26.COV2.S vaccine versus placebo. These receptors were taken from a person between 18 and 59 years old who received the Ad26.COV2.S COVID-19 vaccine or a placebo.

The chain uses TRBV7-9 and TRBJ1-2, with 9 positions matching TRBD1. Trimming removed 1 base from V and 7 bases from J; junction bases left unmatched: 10. CDR3 length equals 16 residues. Germline V gene data show CDR1 as SEHNR and CDR2 as FQNEAQ (reference sequence). DNA of the CDR3: TGTGCCAGCAGCTTAGAACCGGGACAGGGCGGTGCTGGCTACACCTTC. This translates into CASSLEPGQGGAGYTF. Complete variable domain (other parts from reference TRBV7-9 and TRBJ1-2): DTGVSQNPRHKITKRGQNVTFRCDPISEHNRLYWYRQTLGQGPEFLTYFQNEAQLEKSRLLSDRFSAERPKGSFSTLEIQRTEQGDSAMYLCASSLEPGQGGAGYTFGSGTRLTVV.

The V and J genes are TRBV4-1 and TRBJ1-6, with 8 bases that match TRBD1. Germline V gene sequence: CDR1 MGHRA, CDR2 YSYEKL. The CDR3 has 14 amino acids. With 1 base clipped from V and 9 bases from J, the junction kept 2 bases outside the gene matches. CDR3 DNA: TGCGCCAGCAGCCAAGGGACAGGGTTTTCACCCCTCCACTTT. Its translation: CASSQGTGFSPLHF.

J is TRBJ1-2 and V is TRBV19; the D gene is possibly TRBD1 (6 bases). Germline CDR1 and CDR2: LNHDA and SQIVND (reference sequence). CDR3 length: 14 amino acids. The V end was cut by 11 bases, the J end by 8 bases, with 24 bases between. CDR3 coding DNA: TGTGCCGGCAGCGTTTGGGGGCATGCTTACGGCTACACCTTC. Protein sequence: CAGSVWGHAYGYTF.

The genes are TRBV29-1 and TRBJ2-3; D unresolved. Germline V gives CDR1 SQVTM, CDR2 ANQGSEA. This CDR3 contains 13 residues. Trimming took 2 bases from V and 0 from J, leaving 6 bases between them. CDR3 DNA: TGCAGCGTTGAAAGGGAAAGCACAGATACGCAGTATTTT. Its translation: CSVERESTDTQYF.

This clone was found once. The chain carries TRBV7-9 and TRBJ1-2, with TRBD1 matching over 8 bases. CDR3 length: 15 amino acids. CDR1 and CDR2 (germline): SEHNR, FQNEAQ (reference sequence). V was clipped by 5 bases and J by 0 bases; unmatched bases: 5. CDR3 DNA sequence: TGTGCCAGCAGCCCGGGGACAGGTACTAACTATGGCTACACCTTC. Its translation: CASSPGTGTNYGYTF.

J is TRBJ2-7 and V is TRBV19; D is unclear. The CDR3 extends over 12 amino acids. The germline V gene encodes CDR1 LNHDA and CDR2 SQIVND (reference sequence). V lost 6 bases to trimming and J lost 5 bases, with 11 bases between them. CDR3 in amino acids: CASSILGHEQYF. The CDR3 DNA follows: TGTGCCAGTAGCATTCTCGGCCACGAGCAGTACTTC.

The chain has TRBV6-5 and TRBJ1-1, with 7 bases fitting TRBD1. Trimming at V came to 8 bases and at J to 0 bases, leaving 6 bases not matched to a gene. Germline V gene data show CDR1 as MNHEY and CDR2 as SVGAGI. CDR3 length: 14 amino acids. CDR3 DNA: TGTGCCAGCGAAAACAGGGGCCTGAACACTGAAGCTTTCTTT. Translating it yields CASENRGLNTEAFF.

The gene calls are TRBV5-1 and TRBJ2-7; TRBD1 aligns across 8 bases. Looked up from germline, CDR1 is SGHRS and CDR2 is YFSETQ. V was pared by 4 bases and J by 4 bases, with 10 bases of the junction left unmatched. CDR3 length equals 15 residues. The CDR3, as DNA: TGCGCCAGCAGCCGCCCCGGACAGGGAGAGTACGAGCAGTACTTC. Translation gives CASSRPGQGEYEQYF.

This chain uses TRBV6-5 with TRBJ1-2; D remains unclear. V lost 6 bases to trimming and J lost 2 bases, with 13 bases between them. The CDR3 consists of 14 residues. Germline V gives CDR1 MNHEY, CDR2 SVGAGI. In nucleotides, the CDR3 is TGTGCCAGCAGCCCCTCCCCGGGGAACTATGGCTACACCTTC. It is translated as CASSPSPGNYGYTF.